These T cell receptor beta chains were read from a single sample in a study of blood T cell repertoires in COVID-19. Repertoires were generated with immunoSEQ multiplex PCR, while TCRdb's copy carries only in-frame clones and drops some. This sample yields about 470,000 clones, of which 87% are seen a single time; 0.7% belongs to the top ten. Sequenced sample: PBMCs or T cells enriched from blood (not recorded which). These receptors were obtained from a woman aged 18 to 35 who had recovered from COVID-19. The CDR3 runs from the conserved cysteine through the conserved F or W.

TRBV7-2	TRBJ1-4	CASSLSRGQEKLFF
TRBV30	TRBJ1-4	CAWSVRRVANEKLFF
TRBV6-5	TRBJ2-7	CASTSRGASGEQYF
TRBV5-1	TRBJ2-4	CASSLKATEAIQYF
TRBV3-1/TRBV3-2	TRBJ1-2	CASSQVTSYTF
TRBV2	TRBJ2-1	CASSADRFSYNEQFF
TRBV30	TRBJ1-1	CAWSNRGEAFF
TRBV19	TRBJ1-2	CASDVRGSQGYTF
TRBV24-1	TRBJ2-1	CATSAAGALPEQFF
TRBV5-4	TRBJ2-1	CASSLALADPYNEQFF
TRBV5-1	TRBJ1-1	CASSLGQINTEAFF
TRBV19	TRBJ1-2	CASRGQFINYGYTF
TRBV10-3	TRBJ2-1	CAIARDRSYNEQFF
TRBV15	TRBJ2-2	CATSRAGVADTGELFF
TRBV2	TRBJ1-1	CASSLQGPTEAFF
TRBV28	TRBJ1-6	CASSQGGTNSPLHF